The source of this TCR beta chain is a study of blood T cells in healthy people across ages. Trimming shortened V by 4 bases and J by 0 bases, and 6 bases separated the two germline ends. Per germline, CDR1 SQVTM and CDR2 ANQGSEA. The CDR3 is 13 residues long. A few counts support this clonotype. The use of a sample-barcoded 5' primer and a J-beta primer mix characterized a second PCR of 7 to 11 cycles. Each CDR3 protein is one row after TCRdb ran MiXCR on the 5' RACE reads. Of roughly 2 million distinct CDR3 sequences listed, around half are singletons. This sequence joins TRBV29-1 and TRBJ1-4; D gene ambiguous. This clonotype originated in a woman in her thirties or forties in good health. Sequenced material: blood. CDR3 in DNA: TGCAGCGTTGGGATTTCAACTAATGAAAAACTGTTTTTT. Its translation is CSVGISTNEKLFF.